Listed below are T cell receptor beta chains from one sample, sequenced in a study of blood T cells in healthy people across ages. TCRdb re-called the 5' RACE reads through MiXCR, storing one row per CDR3 protein. The sample has about 780,000 distinct CDR3 sequences; around 45% are singletons. Sequencing was done on a sample of blood. The source of these receptors is a man aged 80 or over in good health. Each CDR3 is given with its conserved first and last residue. For some rows the clone size is stated as once, few or many, or as a class when expanded; others skip it.

abundance	v_gene	j_gene	CDR3aa
.	TRBV27	TRBJ2-5	CASSNLGETQYF
.	TRBV29-1	TRBJ2-3	CSINGATTDTQYF
.	TRBV7-2	TRBJ2-1	CASSLPPGQREFF
.	TRBV5-1	TRBJ2-7	CASSGTSFDEQYF
.	TRBV7-2	TRBJ2-3	CAELAGGLLPDTQYF
.	TRBV20-1	.	CSASGLAGGPRTNEQYF
many	TRBV5-5	TRBJ2-5	CASSPPGHLQETQYF
.	TRBV12-3/TRBV12-4	TRBJ2-7	CASSRPTGTGPYEQYF
few	TRBV7-2	TRBJ2-7	CASSFAGTGSSYEQYF
.	TRBV5-5	TRBJ2-7	CASSWTGNCEQYF
few	TRBV12-3/TRBV12-4	TRBJ2-1	CASSLISRDNEQFF
.	TRBV20-1	TRBJ2-1	CSALTSGMDNEQFF
.	TRBV5-1	TRBJ2-7	CASSADASSYEQYF
.	TRBV20-1	TRBJ1-2	CSATVLVGYTF
.	TRBV29-1	TRBJ2-1	CSVDLTSGGSYNEQFF
few	TRBV11-3	TRBJ2-1	CASSLDHYNEQFF
.	TRBV12-3/TRBV12-4	TRBJ2-3	CASRLLGETDTQYF
once	TRBV11-1	TRBJ1-1	CASSRIGQGGTEAFF